Presented here are 7 T cell receptor beta chains from one specimen sequenced in a study of T-cell memory formation after mild COVID-19 (dated by TCRdb to 2020 to 2022). The library was obtained by 5' RACE. Sequencing instrument: Illumina NovaSeq 6000. Using fastp at Q25 and MiXCR, TCRdb reprocessed the public reads and kept productive beta chains. Each entry is one CDR3 protein sequence, shown with its most common DNA and genes. For this sample there are about 290,000 distinct CDR3 sequences; more than 15% appear just once. The ten largest make up roughly 23% of the sample. The specimen was PBMCs or a T cell subset sorted from them (not recorded which). The receptors shown here come from a man between 18 and 29 years old who had mild COVID-19 (a few samples of this study predate the infection). The sample titles of this study are shuffled in the database, so cell type and time point are left out; the donor was told from shared clones.

The sample holds a few counts of this clonotype. The chain uses TRBV27 and TRBJ2-5; TRBD2 might be the D (5 bases). V gave up 9 bases and J gave up 2 bases, with 10 bases separating them. Germline-derived CDR1 and CDR2 are MNHEY and SMNVEV (reference sequence). This CDR3 has 12 residues. The CDR3 DNA sequence: TGTGCCAGTGGACTTCTTCAAGAGACCCAGTACTTC. Protein product: CASGLLQETQYF.

The chain joins TRBV28 to TRBJ1-2; 9 bases map to TRBD1. Germline lookup yields CDR1 MDHEN and CDR2 SYDVKM. The ends lost 5 bases at V and 6 bases at J; junction bases unmatched: 10. The CDR3 has 15 amino acids. CDR3 nucleotide sequence: TGTGCCAGCAGTGTGGGGTTGGGACAGGGCAATGGCTACACCTTC. This gives the protein CASSVGLGQGNGYTF.

The chain combines TRBV7-2 with TRBJ2-3; D remains unclear. Germline-derived CDR1 and CDR2 are SGHTA and FQGNSA. The CDR3 length is 15 residues. Trimming pared 1 base from V and 3 bases from J, leaving 11 bases between. CDR3 residues: CASSLVEWATDTQYF. CDR3 in DNA: TGTGCCAGCAGCTTAGTGGAGTGGGCGACAGATACGCAGTATTTT.

The rearrangement joins TRBV24-1 to TRBJ2-5, with 7 bases aligning to TRBD1. This CDR3 spans 16 amino acids. Trimming took 3 bases from V and 4 from J; bases not matched to a gene: 10. Germline V gene sequence: CDR1 KGHDR, CDR2 SFDVKD. Here the CDR3 reads CATSDGDRALGETQYF. CDR3 sequence (DNA): TGTGCCACCAGTGATGGCGACAGGGCCCTGGGAGAGACCCAGTACTTC.

This clonotype occurred many times. The chain uses TRBV28 and TRBJ2-7; 9 nucleotides match TRBD1. Germline V gene data show CDR1 as MDHEN and CDR2 as SYDVKM. The junction had 8 bases not matched to a gene; V was cut back by 7 bases and J by 4 bases. The CDR3 has 14 amino acids. The CDR3, as DNA: TGTGCCAGCAACTCTATCGGGACAGGGTACGAGCAGTACGTC. Protein product: CASNSIGTGYEQYV.

CDR3 DNA: TGTGCCAGCAGACCCCTTCGGGGCCTAGCGAACACTGAAGCTTTCTTT. Translation: CASRPLRGLANTEAFF. The rearrangement uses TRBV28 and TRBJ1-1; D possibly corresponds to TRBD1 (5 bases). The V end lost 6 bases, the J end lost 1 base, and 18 bases lay between the germline ends. The germline CDR1 and CDR2 sequences are MDHEN and SYDVKM. The CDR3 length is 16 residues.

This clonotype was seen many times. The V gene is TRBV5-1, the J gene TRBJ2-3; 11 bases agree with TRBD2. The length of the CDR3 is 17 residues. V lost 3 bases to trimming and J lost 3 bases; unmatched junction nucleotides: 9. Germline CDR1 reads SGHRS; CDR2 reads YFSETQ. The CDR3 DNA follows: TGCGCCAGCAGCTCTCGACTTAGCGGGGGGGTTACAGATACGCAGTATTTT. Encoded protein: CASSSRLSGGVTDTQYF.